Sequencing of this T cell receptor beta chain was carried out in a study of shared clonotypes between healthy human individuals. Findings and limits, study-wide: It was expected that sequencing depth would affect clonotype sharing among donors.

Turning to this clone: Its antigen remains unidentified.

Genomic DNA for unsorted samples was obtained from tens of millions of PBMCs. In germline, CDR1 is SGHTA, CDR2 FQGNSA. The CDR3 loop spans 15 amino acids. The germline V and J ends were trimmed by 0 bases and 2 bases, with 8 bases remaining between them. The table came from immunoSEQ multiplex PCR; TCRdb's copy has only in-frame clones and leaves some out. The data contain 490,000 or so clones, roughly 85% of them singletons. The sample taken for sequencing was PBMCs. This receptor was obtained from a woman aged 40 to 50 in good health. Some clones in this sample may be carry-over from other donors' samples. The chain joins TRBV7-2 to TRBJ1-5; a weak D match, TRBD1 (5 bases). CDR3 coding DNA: TGTGCCAGCAGCTTAGCTTTGGGGGGCAATCAGCCCCAGCATTTT. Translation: CASSLALGGNQPQHF. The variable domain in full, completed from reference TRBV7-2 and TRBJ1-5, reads GAGVSQSPSNKVTEKGKDVELRCDPISGHTALYWYRQSLGQGLEFLIYFQGNSAPDKSGLPSDRFSAERTGGSVSTLTIQRTQQEDSAVYLCASSLALGGNQPQHFGDGTRLSIL.